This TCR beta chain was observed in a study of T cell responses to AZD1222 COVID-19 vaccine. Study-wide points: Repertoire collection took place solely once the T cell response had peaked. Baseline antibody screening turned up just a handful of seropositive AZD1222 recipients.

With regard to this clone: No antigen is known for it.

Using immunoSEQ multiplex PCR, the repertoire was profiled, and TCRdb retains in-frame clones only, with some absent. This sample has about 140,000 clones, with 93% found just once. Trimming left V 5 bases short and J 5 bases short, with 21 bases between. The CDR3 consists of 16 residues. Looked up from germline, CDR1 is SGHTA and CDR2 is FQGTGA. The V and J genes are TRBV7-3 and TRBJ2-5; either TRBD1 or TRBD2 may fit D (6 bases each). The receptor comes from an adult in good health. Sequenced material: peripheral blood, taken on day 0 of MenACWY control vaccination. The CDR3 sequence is CASSPGAAGRAETQYF. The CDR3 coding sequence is TGTGCCAGCAGCCCAGGGGCAGCGGGCAGAGCGGAGACCCAGTACTTC.